This T cell receptor beta chain is from a study of T cell therapy after organ transplantation. The trim removed 0 bases at V and 6 bases at J, leaving 9 bases unmatched. The V gene's germline CDR1 is SGHVS and CDR2 FNYEAQ. This CDR3 region has 16 residues. Libraries were prepared by immunoSEQ multiplex PCR; TCRdb keeps only in-frame clonotypes and omits some of them. The sample holds 2,000 to 2,500 clones, over 70% seen once. A word on this clone: Its specificity is not known.

The chain combines TRBV7-6 with TRBJ2-7; 9 bases match TRBD1. The material was CD8+ T cells from blood, obtained before autologous CMV-specific T cell therapy. The receptor was isolated from a human patient who had received a solid organ transplant and had CMV disease. CDR3 sequence: CASSLAGGQGAREQYF. Written as DNA, the CDR3 is TGTGCCAGCAGCTTAGCGGGGGGACAGGGAGCCCGCGAGCAGTACTTC. Looking up the rest from reference TRBV7-6 and TRBJ2-7 gives the full variable domain: GAGVSQSPRYKVTKRGQDVALRCDPISGHVSLYWYRQALGQGPEFLTYFNYEAQQDKSGLPNDRFSAERPEGSISTLTIQRTEQRDSAMYRCASSLAGGQGAREQYFGPGTRLTVT.